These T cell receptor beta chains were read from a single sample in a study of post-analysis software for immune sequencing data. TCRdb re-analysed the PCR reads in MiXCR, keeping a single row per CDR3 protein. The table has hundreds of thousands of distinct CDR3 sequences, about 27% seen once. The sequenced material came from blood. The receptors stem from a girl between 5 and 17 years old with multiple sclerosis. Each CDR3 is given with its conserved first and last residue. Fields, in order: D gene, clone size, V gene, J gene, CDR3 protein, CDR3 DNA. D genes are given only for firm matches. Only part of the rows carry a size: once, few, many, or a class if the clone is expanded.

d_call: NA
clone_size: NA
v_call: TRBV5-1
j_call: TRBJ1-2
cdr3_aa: CASSSQGWDYGYTF
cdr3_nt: TGCGCCAGCAGCTCACAGGGATGGGACTATGGCTACACCTTC

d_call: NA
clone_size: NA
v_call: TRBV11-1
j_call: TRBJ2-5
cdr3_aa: CASQNSGSETQYF
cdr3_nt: TGTGCCAGCCAGAATTCGGGTTCGGAGACCCAGTACTTC

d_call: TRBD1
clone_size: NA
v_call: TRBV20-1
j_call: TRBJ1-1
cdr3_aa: CSASNRGQSFF
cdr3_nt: TGCAGTGCTAGTAACAGGGGGCAATCTTTCTTT

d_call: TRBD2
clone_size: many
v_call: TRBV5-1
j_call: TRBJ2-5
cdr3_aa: CASSLSSGGKTQYF
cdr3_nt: TGCGCCAGCAGCTTGTCTAGCGGGGGCAAGACCCAGTACTTC

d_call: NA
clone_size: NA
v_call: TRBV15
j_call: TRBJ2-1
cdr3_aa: CATSRDWGTNEQFF
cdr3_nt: TGTGCCACCAGCAGAGATTGGGGAACTAATGAGCAGTTCTTC

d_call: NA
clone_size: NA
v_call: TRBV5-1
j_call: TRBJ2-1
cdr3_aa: CASSPTGGDYNEQFF
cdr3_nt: TGCGCCAGCAGCCCAACAGGGGGGGACTACAATGAGCAGTTCTTC

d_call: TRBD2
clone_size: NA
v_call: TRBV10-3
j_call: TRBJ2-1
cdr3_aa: CAIRDQGTSGGNEQFF
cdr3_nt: TGTGCCATCAGGGACCAGGGGACTAGCGGGGGCAATGAGCAGTTCTTC

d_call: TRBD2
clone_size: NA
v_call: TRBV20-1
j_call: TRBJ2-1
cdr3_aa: CSAREPGLAGYEQFF
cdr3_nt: TGCAGTGCTAGAGAGCCGGGACTAGCGGGATATGAGCAGTTCTTC

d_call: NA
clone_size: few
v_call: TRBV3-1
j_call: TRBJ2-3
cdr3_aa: CASSQFLQDTQYF
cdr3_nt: TGTGCCAGCAGCCAATTTCTTCAAGATACGCAGTATTTT

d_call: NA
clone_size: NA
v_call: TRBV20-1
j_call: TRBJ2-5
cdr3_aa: CSARRGETQYF
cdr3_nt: TGCAGTGCTAGACGCGGAGAGACCCAGTACTTC

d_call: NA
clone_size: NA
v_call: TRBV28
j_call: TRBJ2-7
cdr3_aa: CASSLRGLPLYEQYF
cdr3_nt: TGTGCCAGCAGTTTAAGGGGTCTACCACTCTACGAGCAGTACTTC

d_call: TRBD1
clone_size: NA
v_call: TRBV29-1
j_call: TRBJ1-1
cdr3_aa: CSVEGQGRNMNTEAFF
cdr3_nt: TGCAGCGTTGAAGGACAGGGGAGGAACATGAACACTGAAGCTTTCTTT